This entry lists 21 T cell receptor beta chains sequenced from one sample in a study of cytomegalovirus exposure and HLA in healthy donors. Sequenced by immunoSEQ multiplex PCR; TCRdb stores in-frame clones only, minus some. The table shows about 170,000 clones, with 86% occurring only once. The sequenced sample was PBMCs. These receptors were obtained from a woman aged 25-40 years in good health and CMV-seronegative.

This chain links TRBV4-1 with TRBJ2-7; D gene uncertain. Germline CDR1 is MGHRA and CDR2 is YSYEKL. Between the trimmed V and J ends, which lost 0 bases and 3 bases, there was a span of 12 bases. This CDR3 has 15 amino acids. CDR3 in amino acids: CASSQDARPNYEQYF. CDR3 sequence (DNA): TGCGCCAGCAGCCAAGATGCAAGACCGAACTACGAGCAGTACTTC.

This clone was seen only once. The V gene is TRBV6-5, the J gene TRBJ1-2, with D maybe TRBD1 (6 bases). Between the trimmed V and J ends, which lost 4 bases and 2 bases, there was a span of 11 bases. The CDR3 extends over 14 amino acids. Germline V gene data show CDR1 as MNHEY and CDR2 as SVGAGI. The CDR3 DNA is TGTGCCAGCAGTTCAGGACAGCTAAACTATGGCTACACCTTC. The encoded protein is CASSSGQLNYGYTF.

The chain recombines TRBV28 with TRBJ2-7; weak D call: TRBD1 (6 bases). The germline V and J ends were trimmed by 1 base and 2 bases, with 12 bases remaining between them. The CDR3 has 15 residues. CDR1 is MDHEN, CDR2 SYDVKM, per germline. The CDR3 loop is CASSLFSDSPYEQYF. Here the CDR3 DNA reads TGTGCCAGCAGTTTATTCTCGGACAGTCCCTACGAGCAGTACTTC.

This clone was seen more than once but under ten times. The chain carries TRBV5-1 and TRBJ2-1; 8 positions match TRBD2. CDR3 length: 15 residues. The germline V gene has CDR1 SGHRS and CDR2 YFSETQ. The J segment lost 4 bases and the V segment lost 0 bases, leaving 3 bases of the junction unmatched. The CDR3 DNA sequence: TGCGCCAGCAGCTTGGGGACTAGCCAATACAATGAGCAGTTCTTC. The encoded protein is CASSLGTSQYNEQFF.

The J gene is TRBJ2-5, the V gene TRBV5-4; 8 bases map to TRBD1. This CDR3 is built from 15 residues. Germline CDR1 is SGHNT and CDR2 is YYREEE (reference sequence). The junction had 10 bases not matched to a gene; V was cut back by 4 bases and J by 5 bases. Here the CDR3 reads CASSRTTGGRETQYF. In DNA, the CDR3 is TGTGCCAGCAGCCGCACCACAGGGGGGCGGGAGACCCAGTACTTC.

The V gene is TRBV7-9, the J gene TRBJ2-7; 7 bases are a match to TRBD1. CDR1 and CDR2 from the germline V gene are SEHNR and FQNEAQ (reference sequence). The V segment lost 5 bases and the J segment 2 bases; nucleotides outside the gene matches: 3. The CDR3 consists of 13 residues. CDR3 protein: CASSPTGTYEQYF. CDR3 bases: TGTGCCAGCAGCCCGACAGGGACCTACGAGCAGTACTTC.

The chain joins TRBV7-9 to TRBJ1-2, with D uncertain. The CDR3 spans 14 residues. V was clipped by 4 bases and J by 8 bases, with 17 bases between them. Germline V gene lookup returns CDR1 SEHNR and CDR2 FQNEAQ (reference sequence). The DNA for the CDR3 is TGTGCCAGCAGCTCCGGGTCGGGTCTTCTAGGCTACACCTTC. Translation: CASSSGSGLLGYTF.

V is TRBV2 and J is TRBJ1-1; D not certain. This CDR3 is built from 14 residues. V lost 3 bases and J 4 bases, leaving 12 bases between the germline ends. Germline V gene lookup returns CDR1 SNHLY and CDR2 FYNNEI. The CDR3 is CASSESLWATEAFF. The CDR3 coding sequence is TGTGCCAGCAGTGAGTCTCTATGGGCCACTGAAGCTTTCTTT.

The chain recombines TRBV5-1 with TRBJ2-5; 8 nucleotides align to TRBD2. V was pared by 0 bases and J by 2 bases, with 6 bases of the junction left unmatched. Germline CDR1 SGHRS, CDR2 YFSETQ. The CDR3 is 16 residues long. The CDR3 sequence: CASSLVPSGGQETQYF. The CDR3 DNA is TGCGCCAGCAGCTTGGTGCCAAGCGGGGGACAAGAGACCCAGTACTTC.

This clone was detected once. This chain uses TRBV27 with TRBJ2-1; 7 nucleotides agree with TRBD2. Germline CDR1 MNHEY, CDR2 SMNVEV (reference sequence). Unmatched junction bases numbered 1, after V lost 3 bases and J lost 2 bases. The CDR3 length is 14 residues. Here the CDR3 reads CASSFGGTYNEQFF. The CDR3 coding sequence is TGTGCCAGCAGTTTCGGGGGGACCTACAATGAGCAGTTCTTC.

This clone was detected once. Here the CDR3 reads CASTRTGFGSPLHF. The CDR3 DNA is TGTGCCAGCACCAGAACAGGGTTTGGTTCACCCCTCCACTTT. This chain joins TRBV6-5 and TRBJ1-6, with D tentatively TRBD1 (6 bases). The CDR3 runs 14 residues. Germline lookup yields CDR1 MNHEY and CDR2 SVGAGI. V was shortened by 7 bases and J by 9 bases, with 16 bases between the two germline ends.

This chain links TRBV7-2 with TRBJ2-5; the match to TRBD2 covers 8 bases. The CDR3 has 17 amino acids. Germline V gene sequence: CDR1 SGHTA, CDR2 FQGNSA. V lost 4 bases and J lost 1; bases outside the gene matches: 11. For the CDR3, the DNA is TGTGCCAGCAGCTACCGACAGCGGGGGCCCTTCCAAGAGACCCAGTACTTC. It specifies CASSYRQRGPFQETQYF.

Remarks on this clone: This sample includes further DNA sequences coding for the same CDR3. The rearrangement joins TRBV10-3 to TRBJ2-7, with D tentatively TRBD1 (6 bases). Germline CDR1 ENHRY, CDR2 SYGVKD. The CDR3 spans 13 residues. Trimming cost V 4 bases and J 1 base, with 8 bases left between them. CDR3 amino acids: CAISGQESYEQYF. The CDR3 DNA reads TGTGCCATCAGTGGACAGGAATCCTACGAGCAGTACTTC.

The chain has TRBV6-5 and TRBJ2-7, with D possibly being TRBD1 or TRBD2 (5 bases each). In germline, CDR1 is MNHEY, CDR2 SVGAGI. The CDR3 is made up of 14 amino acids. V was pared by 4 bases and J by 3 bases, with 13 bases between. The DNA for the CDR3 is TGTGCCAGCAGTTCTCCCGGGACCCTCTACGAGCAGTACTTC. Translating it yields CASSSPGTLYEQYF.

V gene TRBV4-3 combines with J gene TRBJ1-2; TRBD1 matches at 8 bases. The germline V gene encodes CDR1 LGHNA and CDR2 YSLEER. The CDR3 covers 19 residues. J was trimmed by 4 bases and V by 4 bases; bases with no gene match: 20. The CDR3 sequence is CASSLDLSRTGLVGYGYTF. As DNA, the CDR3 is TGCGCCAGCAGCCTCGACCTAAGCAGGACAGGGCTTGTCGGCTATGGCTACACCTTC.

This clone showed up many times. The J gene is TRBJ1-6, the V gene TRBV6-1, with 9 nucleotides matching TRBD1. The V gene's germline CDR1 is MNHNS and CDR2 SASEGT. The J segment lost 10 bases and the V segment lost 3 bases, leaving 4 bases of the junction unmatched. The CDR3 totals 14 residues. The CDR3 DNA sequence: TGTGCCAGCAGTGAGGGACAGGGAAGCTCACCCCTCCACTTT. The encoded protein is CASSEGQGSSPLHF.

The chain joins TRBV19 to TRBJ2-6, with TRBD2 as a possible D gene (6 bases). The CDR3 is 15 amino acids. V lost 3 bases and J 2 bases, leaving 8 bases between the germline ends. Germline V gene lookup returns CDR1 LNHDA and CDR2 SQIVND (reference sequence). For the CDR3, the DNA is TGTGCCAGTAGTATGGAGGGTGCTGGGGCCAACGTCCTGACTTTC. This codes for CASSMEGAGANVLTF.

This rearrangement joins TRBV18 to TRBJ2-6, with 7 bases aligning to TRBD1. V was clipped by 3 bases and J by 0 bases; unmatched bases: 5. The CDR3 extends over 17 amino acids. Germline values: CDR1 KGHSH, CDR2 LQKENI. The CDR3 nucleotides are TGTGCCAGCTCACCCCGACAGGGTCTCTCTGGGGCCAACGTCCTGACTTTC. It codes for CASSPRQGLSGANVLTF. Full variable domain (outside the CDR3, taken from reference TRBV18 and TRBJ2-6): NAGVMQNPRHLVRRRGQEARLRCSPMKGHSHVYWYRQLPEEGLKFMVYLQKENIIDESGMPKERFSAEFPKEGPSILRIQQVVRGDSAAYFCASSPRQGLSGANVLTFGAGSRLTVL.

The chain combines TRBV7-6 with TRBJ2-2; possible D gene TRBD1, 5 bases. CDR3 length: 15 residues. The germline CDR1 and CDR2 sequences are SGHVS and FNYEAQ. V was clipped by 1 base and J by 4 bases, with 10 bases between them. In nucleotides, the CDR3 is TGTGCCAGCAGCTTAGTCGGACAAACCACCGGGGAGCTGTTTTTT. This sequence encodes CASSLVGQTTGELFF.

The rearrangement uses TRBV9 and TRBJ2-7, with 7 bases lining up with TRBD2. The CDR3 covers 15 residues. The V gene end was trimmed by 0 bases and the J gene end by 1 base; junction bases not matched to a gene: 4. Germline V gene data show CDR1 as SGDLS and CDR2 as YYNGEE. The DNA for the CDR3 is TGTGCCAGCAGCGTAGGATGGGGAGGGTCCTACGAGCAGTACTTC. Translated: CASSVGWGGSYEQYF.

The chain recombines TRBV11-2 with TRBJ2-2; perhaps D is TRBD1 or TRBD2 (7 bases each). This CDR3 spans 16 amino acids. Trimming took off 2 bases at V and 1 base at J, with 11 bases between the two ends. Germline CDR1 and CDR2: SGHAT and FQNNGV. The CDR3 loop reads CASSLRGDRNTGELFF. CDR3 DNA sequence: TGTGCCAGCAGCTTACGGGGGGACAGGAACACCGGGGAGCTGTTTTTT.